Each of the 3 T cell receptor beta chains below was sequenced from the same sample in a study of monozygotic twins with cystic fibrosis. Method: immunoSEQ multiplex PCR; TCRdb's copy keeps in-frame clones and lacks some. The sample shows around 20,000 clones, about 90% of them seen only once. What was sequenced was blood. All receptors come from a girl aged 2 to 10 with cystic fibrosis.

V is TRBV30 and J is TRBJ2-3; perhaps TRBD1 as D (7 bases). CDR3 length equals 16 residues. The germline V gene has CDR1 GTSNPN and CDR2 SVGIG (reference sequence). V was cut by 2 bases and J by 2 bases, with 17 bases left in between. The CDR3 DNA is TGTGCCTGGAGTAGGAGGGGGCCGTTACCCACAGATACGCAGTATTTT. Translated: CAWSRRGPLPTDTQYF. Using reference TRBV30 and TRBJ2-3 for the parts outside the CDR3, the full variable domain is SQTIHQWPATLVQPVGSPLSLECTVEGTSNPNLYWYRQAAGRGLQLLFYSVGIGQISSEVPQNLSASRPQDRQFILSSKKLLLSDSGFYLCAWSRRGPLPTDTQYFGPGTRLTVL.

The chain carries TRBV18 and TRBJ2-3; D is uncertain. Trimming removed 2 bases at V and 4 bases at J, with 1 base between. Germline CDR1 and CDR2: KGHSH and LQKENI. This CDR3 is 11 amino acids long. CDR3 protein: CASSPSDTQYF. CDR3 bases: TGTGCCAGCTCACCATCAGATACGCAGTATTTT.

The chain links TRBV18 to TRBJ1-1; D may be TRBD1 (6 bases). This CDR3 region has 14 residues. Germline V gives CDR1 KGHSH, CDR2 LQKENI. The V gene lost 6 bases and the J gene lost 4 bases, with 15 bases spanning the gap. As DNA, the CDR3 is TGTGCCAGCTCGCCAACAGGGTCGGGCACTGAAGCTTTCTTT. Protein product: CASSPTGSGTEAFF. Complete variable domain (other parts from reference TRBV18 and TRBJ1-1): NAGVMQNPRHLVRRRGQEARLRCSPMKGHSHVYWYRQLPEEGLKFMVYLQKENIIDESGMPKERFSAEFPKEGPSILRIQQVVRGDSAAYFCASSPTGSGTEAFFGQGTRLTVV.